The 4 T cell receptor beta chains below come from one sample, sequenced in a study of T and B cells in COVID-19 patients (TCRdb year 2020). TRB repertoires were amplified using about 220-550 ng of genomic DNA isolated from blood. The sample was run on an Illumina MiSeq. Multiplex PCR with BIOMED2 TRB-A/B primer pools was used to amplify the TRB rearrangements. TCRdb passed the public sequencing reads through fastp at Q25 and MiXCR, retaining productive beta sequences. For every CDR3 protein sequence, its rows merge into one entry that carries the most common genes and DNA. In all, the sample holds 3,300 or so distinct CDR3 sequences, and 28% of those were seen once. The top ten constitute 50% to 80% of the sample. Sequencing was carried out using blood. These TCRs come from a human donor with active COVID-19. The donor label of this sample is uncertain.

By proportion, this clonotype is medium-sized. The V gene is TRBV27, the J gene TRBJ1-2; no firm D call. Germline assignment: CDR1 MNHEY and CDR2 SMNVEV (reference sequence). The V end was cut by 5 bases, the J end by 8 bases, with 15 bases between. The CDR3 covers 13 residues. The CDR3: CASSPGRRRGYTF. DNA of the CDR3: TGTGCCAGCAGTCCTGGACGGCGACGGGGCTACACCTTC.

The rearrangement uses TRBV14 and TRBJ2-5; D uncertain. Germline V CDR1 and CDR2: SGHDN, FVKESK. CDR3 length: 15 residues. Trimming removed 0 bases at V and 1 base at J, with 9 bases between. The CDR3 spells CASSQEPPGQETQYF. The CDR3 nucleotides read TGTGCCAGCAGCCAAGAACCGCCAGGCCAAGAGACCCAGTACTTC.

The CDR3 reads CAIRGTGGNQPQHF. Here the CDR3 DNA reads TGTGCCATCAGGGGGACAGGGGGCAATCAGCCCCAGCATTTT. The rearrangement links TRBV10-3 to TRBJ1-5; 10 bases line up with TRBD1. Germline-derived CDR1 and CDR2 are ENHRY and SYGVKD. The CDR3 runs 14 residues. The V segment lost 6 bases and the J segment 2 bases; nucleotides outside the gene matches: 1.

The chain is built from TRBV20-1 and TRBJ1-2, with D hard to call. Germline values: CDR1 DFQATT, CDR2 SNEGSKA (reference sequence). V was clipped by 3 bases and J by 4 bases, with 12 bases between them. The CDR3 loop spans 13 amino acids. CDR3 in DNA: TGCAGTGCTAGCGGTCCGACGGGCTATGGCTACACCTTC. Translating it yields CSASGPTGYGYTF.